This T cell receptor (beta chain) came from a study of immune evolution from preneoplasia to lung adenocarcinoma. Per germline, CDR1 MDHEN and CDR2 SYDVKM. This CDR3 spans 14 amino acids. Trimming took off 11 bases at V and 1 base at J, with 14 bases between the two ends. Patients had resection in Japan or China between the mid-2010s and the late 2010s. Method: immunoSEQ multiplex PCR; TCRdb's copy keeps in-frame clones and lacks some. Counted here are approximately 8,300 clones, over 75% occurring once; the ten biggest clones make up about 7.2%. The chain couples TRBV28 to TRBJ1-4; D is perhaps TRBD1 (6 bases). The TCR sequence derives from a person in their 70s with lung adenocarcinoma. The sequenced sample was FFPE adjacent normal lung tissue. The CDR3 sequence: CASGGAQTNEKLFF. The DNA of the CDR3 is TGTGCCTCCGGGGGGGCCCAAACTAATGAAAAACTGTTTTTT.